This T cell receptor (beta chain) was recorded in a study of response to subunit inactivated influenza vaccine. This clonotype was seen a handful of times. Germline CDR1 is SEHNR and CDR2 is FQNEAQ (reference sequence). This CDR3 contains 16 residues. J gave up 8 bases and V 6 bases, and 15 bases lay outside the gene matches. TCRdb passed the RT-PCR reads through MiXCR, listing each CDR3 protein once. The data contain 650,000 or so distinct CDR3 sequences, 12% to 15% of them seen just once; the ten biggest clones take up 7.6%. This material consisted of PBMCs from blood, taken around 14 days before vaccination. The chain has TRBV7-9 and TRBJ1-2; 10 bases align to TRBD1. This clonotype was obtained from a man aged 45-65 years who received an inactivated influenza vaccine. The CDR3 loop is CASRIEGPGTGDGYTF. The CDR3 DNA reads TGTGCCAGCAGGATCGAAGGTCCCGGGACAGGGGACGGCTACACCTTC.